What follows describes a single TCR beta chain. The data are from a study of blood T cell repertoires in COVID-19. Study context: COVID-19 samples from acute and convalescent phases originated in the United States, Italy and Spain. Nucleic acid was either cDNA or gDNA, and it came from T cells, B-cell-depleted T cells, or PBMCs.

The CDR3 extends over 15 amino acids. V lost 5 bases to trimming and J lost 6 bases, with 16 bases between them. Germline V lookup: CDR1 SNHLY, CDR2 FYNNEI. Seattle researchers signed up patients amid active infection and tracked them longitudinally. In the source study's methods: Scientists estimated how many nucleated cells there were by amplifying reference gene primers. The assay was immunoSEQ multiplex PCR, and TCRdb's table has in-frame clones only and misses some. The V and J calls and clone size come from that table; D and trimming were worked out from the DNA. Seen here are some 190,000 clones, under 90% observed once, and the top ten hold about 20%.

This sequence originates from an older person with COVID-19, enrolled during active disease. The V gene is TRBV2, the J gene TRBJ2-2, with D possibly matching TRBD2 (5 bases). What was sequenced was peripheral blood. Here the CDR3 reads CASSPRRPPSGELFF. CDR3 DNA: TGTGCCAGCAGTCCCCGGAGGCCCCCATCCGGGGAGCTGTTTTTT.